Included here is one T cell receptor (beta chain) sequence, with context. Its antigen is not identified. Sequenced by immunoSEQ multiplex PCR; TCRdb stores in-frame clones only, minus some. The sample records 100,000 to 150,000 clones, approximately 92% being singletons. This entry is derived from a study of cytomegalovirus exposure and HLA in healthy donors. Whole-study context: Later analysis reported that the 130 or so validation repertoires shared the platform of the roughly 670 first-cohort repertoires. Study conclusions and caveats: Later, an analysis found that TCR clusters from the first cohort tended to co-occur in the roughly 130 validation repertoires. Cytomegalovirus-associated TCR beta chains were listed, numbering some 150.

V lost 4 bases and J lost 3; bases outside the gene matches: 10. The CDR3 totals 17 residues. Germline V CDR1 and CDR2: SNHLY, FYNNEI. The donors were members of the approximately 120-subject validation cohort (separate from the roughly 670-subject first cohort). The TCR originated in a woman between 18 and 29 years old in good health and CMV-seronegative. V gene TRBV2 combines with J gene TRBJ2-5; 11 bases fit TRBD2. Sequencing used PBMCs. The CDR3 DNA follows: TGTGCCAGCAGTGTTGGGCTAGCGGGGGGAAAGGAAGAGACCCAGTACTTC. Its translation is CASSVGLAGGKEETQYF.